This TCR beta chain was identified in a study of identical twins. This CDR3 spans 15 amino acids. The germline gives CDR1 SGHTA, CDR2 FQGTGA. V trimming: 4 bases; J trimming: 4 bases; junction bases outside the gene matches: 6. A note on this clonotype: The antigen is unknown.

General study results and limits: Invariant populations such as MAIT and iNKT cells could partly muddle zero-insertion analyses. Abundant beta clonotypes from cord blood bore fewer insertions; memory repertoires lacked this pattern.

It was template switching that added a universal primer site, and there were unique molecular identifiers on the cDNA. TCRdb independently ran MiXCR on the 5' RACE reads; one entry per CDR3 protein. Here the sample spans about 700,000 distinct CDR3 sequences, 8.6% being singletons. These same records also appear under a second study, on yellow fever vaccine responses in identical twins.

The TCR originated in a woman between 18 and 30 years old in good health. Sequencing used PBMCs. The rearrangement links TRBV7-3 to TRBJ2-4; 8 nucleotides match TRBD1. The CDR3: CASSSGRTGKNIQYF. The CDR3, as DNA: TGTGCCAGCAGCTCAGGGAGGACAGGGAAAAACATTCAGTACTTC.